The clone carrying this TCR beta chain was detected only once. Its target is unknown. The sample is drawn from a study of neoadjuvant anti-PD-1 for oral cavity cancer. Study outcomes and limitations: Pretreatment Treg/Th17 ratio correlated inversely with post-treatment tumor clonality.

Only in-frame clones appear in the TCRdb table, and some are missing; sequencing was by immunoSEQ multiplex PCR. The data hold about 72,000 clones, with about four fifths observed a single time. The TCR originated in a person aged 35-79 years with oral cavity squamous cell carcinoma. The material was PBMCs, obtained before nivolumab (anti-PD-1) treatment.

This chain's CDR3 is CSVSGQPGELFF. The CDR3 DNA reads TGCAGCGTCTCCGGACAGCCCGGGGAGCTGTTTTTT. V and J are TRBV29-1 and TRBJ2-2; a weak D match, TRBD1 (6 bases). Per the germline V gene, CDR1 is SQVTM and CDR2 is ANQGSEA. CDR3 length: 12 amino acids. V was cut by 6 bases and J by 6 bases, with 11 bases left in between.